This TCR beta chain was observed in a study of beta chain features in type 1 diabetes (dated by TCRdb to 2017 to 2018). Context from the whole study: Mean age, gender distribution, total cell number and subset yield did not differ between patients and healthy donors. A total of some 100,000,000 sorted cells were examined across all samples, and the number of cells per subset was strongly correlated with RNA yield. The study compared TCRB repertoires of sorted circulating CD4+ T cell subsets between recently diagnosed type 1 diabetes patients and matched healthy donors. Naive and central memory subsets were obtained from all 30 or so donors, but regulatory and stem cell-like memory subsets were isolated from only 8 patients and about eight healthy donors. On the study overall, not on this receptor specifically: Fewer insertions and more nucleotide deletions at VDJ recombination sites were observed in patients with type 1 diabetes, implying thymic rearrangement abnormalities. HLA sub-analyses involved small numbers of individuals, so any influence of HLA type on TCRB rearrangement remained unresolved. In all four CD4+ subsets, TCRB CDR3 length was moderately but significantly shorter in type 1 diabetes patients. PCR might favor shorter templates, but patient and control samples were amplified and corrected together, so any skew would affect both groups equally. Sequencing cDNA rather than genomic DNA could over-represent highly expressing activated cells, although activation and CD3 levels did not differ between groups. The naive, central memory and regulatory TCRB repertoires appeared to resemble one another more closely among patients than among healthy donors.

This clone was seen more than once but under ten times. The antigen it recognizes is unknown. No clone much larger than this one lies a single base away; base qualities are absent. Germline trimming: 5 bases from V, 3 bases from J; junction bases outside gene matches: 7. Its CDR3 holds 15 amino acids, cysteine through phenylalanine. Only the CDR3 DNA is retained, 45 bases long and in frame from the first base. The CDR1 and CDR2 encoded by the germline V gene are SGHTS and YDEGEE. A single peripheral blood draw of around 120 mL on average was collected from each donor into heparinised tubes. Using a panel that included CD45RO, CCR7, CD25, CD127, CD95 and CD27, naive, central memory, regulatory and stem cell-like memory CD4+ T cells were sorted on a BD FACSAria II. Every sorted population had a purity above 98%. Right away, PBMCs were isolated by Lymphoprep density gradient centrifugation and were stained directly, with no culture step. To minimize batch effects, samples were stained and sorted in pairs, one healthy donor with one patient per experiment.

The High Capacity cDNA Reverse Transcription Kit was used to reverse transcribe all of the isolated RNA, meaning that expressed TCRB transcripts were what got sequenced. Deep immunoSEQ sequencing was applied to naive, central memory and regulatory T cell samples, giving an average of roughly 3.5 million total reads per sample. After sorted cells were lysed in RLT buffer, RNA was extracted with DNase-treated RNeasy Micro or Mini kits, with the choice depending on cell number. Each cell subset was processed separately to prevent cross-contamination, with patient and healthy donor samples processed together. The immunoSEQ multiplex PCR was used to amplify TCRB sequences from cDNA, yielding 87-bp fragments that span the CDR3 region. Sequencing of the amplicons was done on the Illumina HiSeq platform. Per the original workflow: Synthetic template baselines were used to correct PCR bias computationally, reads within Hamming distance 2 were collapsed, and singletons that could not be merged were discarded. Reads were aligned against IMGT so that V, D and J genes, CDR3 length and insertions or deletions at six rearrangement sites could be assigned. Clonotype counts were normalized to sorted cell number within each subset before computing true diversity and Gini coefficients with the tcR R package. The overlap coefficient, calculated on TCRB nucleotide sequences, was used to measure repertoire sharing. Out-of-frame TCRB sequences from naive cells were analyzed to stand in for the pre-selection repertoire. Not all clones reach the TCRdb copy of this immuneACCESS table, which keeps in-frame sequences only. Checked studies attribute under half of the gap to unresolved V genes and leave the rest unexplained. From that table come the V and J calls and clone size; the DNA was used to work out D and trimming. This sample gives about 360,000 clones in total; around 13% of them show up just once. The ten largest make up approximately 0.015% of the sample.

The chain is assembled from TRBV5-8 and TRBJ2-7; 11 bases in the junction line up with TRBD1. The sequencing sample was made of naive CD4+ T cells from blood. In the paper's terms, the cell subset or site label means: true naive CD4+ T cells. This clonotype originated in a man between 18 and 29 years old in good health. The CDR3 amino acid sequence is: CASSNPGTGGYEQYF. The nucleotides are TGTGCCAGCAGTAACCCCGGGACAGGGGGCTACGAGCAGTACTTC.